The 11 T cell receptor beta chains below all came from one sample that was sequenced in a study of CD8+CD57+ T cells in acquired aplastic anemia. Patients sequenced had flow cytometry evidence of CD8+CD57+ cell expansion. Genomic DNA provided the template from which TCR beta VDJ and CDR3 profiles were obtained. Each CDR3 protein gets one entry after TCRdb re-called the reads with MiXCR. The table lists around 430,000 distinct CDR3 sequences, about a third of them singletons, with less than 0.85% in the top ten. Material for sequencing was sorted CD4+, CD8+, or CD8+CD57+ T cells (not recorded which) from PBMCs. Receptor source: a human donor with aplastic anemia.

Notes on this clonotype: A single base separates this from a much larger clone, so it may be a read error. This chain connects TRBV19 to TRBJ2-5; TRBD1 might be the D (6 bases). CDR1 LNHDA and CDR2 SQIVND come from the germline V gene (reference sequence). This CDR3 has 13 amino acids. The ends were cut back, 1 base at V and 7 bases at J, with 10 bases in the middle. CDR3 bases: TGTGCCAGTAGTATAGGACAGACAGGGACCCAGTACTTC. It is translated as CASSIGQTGTQYF.

A few counts support this clonotype. The chain carries TRBV2 and TRBJ1-2; D is unresolved. CDR1 is SNHLY, CDR2 FYNNEI, per germline. V lost 1 base and J lost 4, with 19 bases in between. This CDR3 spans 17 amino acids. The CDR3 protein is CASSEGQTPGGSYGYTF. The CDR3 nucleotides read TGTGCCAGCAGTGAAGGGCAGACCCCCGGAGGGTCCTATGGCTACACCTTC. Looking up the rest from reference TRBV2 and TRBJ1-2 gives the full variable domain: EPEVTQTPSHQVTQMGQEVILRCVPISNHLYFYWYRQILGQKVEFLVSFYNNEISEKSEIFDDQFSVERPDGSNFTLKIRSTKLEDSAMYFCASSEGQTPGGSYGYTFGSGTRLTVV.

This clonotype occurred a few times. The chain carries TRBV6-1 and TRBJ2-3; 10 bases fit TRBD2. The CDR3 has 15 amino acids. Trimming at V came to 3 bases and at J to 6 bases, leaving 6 bases not matched to a gene. In germline, CDR1 is MNHNS, CDR2 SASEGT. The CDR3 sequence is CASSDGAGGPDTQYF. The CDR3 DNA reads as TGTGCCAGCAGTGACGGAGCGGGGGGGCCCGATACGCAGTATTTT.

The J gene is TRBJ1-3, the V gene TRBV30, with a tentative D call TRBD1 (5 bases). The CDR3 extends over 13 amino acids. Germline V CDR1 and CDR2: GTSNPN, SVGIG (reference sequence). V lost 8 bases and J lost 3, with 14 bases in between. CDR3 protein: CAQRGASGNTIYF. The CDR3 DNA reads as TGTGCCCAAAGGGGAGCGAGTGGAAACACCATATATTTT. Full variable domain (missing parts from reference TRBV30 and TRBJ1-3): SQTIHQWPATLVQPVGSPLSLECTVEGTSNPNLYWYRQAAGRGLQLLFYSVGIGQISSEVPQNLSASRPQDRQFILSSKKLLLSDSGFYLCAQRGASGNTIYFGEGSWLTVV.

Ten or more counts support this clonotype. V gene TRBV5-8 combines with J gene TRBJ1-5, with D unresolved. CDR3 size: 12 residues. Germline V gives CDR1 SGHTS, CDR2 YDEGEE. The V end was cut by 4 bases, the J end by 6 bases, with 8 bases between. CDR3 amino acids: CASSADPQPQHF. The CDR3 nucleotides are TGTGCCAGCAGCGCCGACCCTCAGCCCCAGCATTTT. The full variable domain, in which reference TRBV5-8 and TRBJ1-5 provide the parts outside the CDR3, is EAGVTQSPTHLIKTRGQQATLRCSPISGHTSVYWYQQALGLGLQFLLWYDEGEERNRGNFPPRFSGRQFPNYSSELNVNALELEDSALYLCASSADPQPQHFGDGTRLSIL.

The sample holds many counts of this clonotype. This sequence joins TRBV7-2 and TRBJ1-2; D unresolved. The germline CDR1 and CDR2 sequences are SGHTA and FQGNSA. The germline V and J ends were trimmed by 1 base and 4 bases, with 13 bases remaining between them. This CDR3 region has 15 residues. The CDR3 DNA reads TGTGCCAGCAGCTTAGACAGCCAGAGAGCCTATGGCTACACCTTC. Translation gives CASSLDSQRAYGYTF.

This clonotype turned up a few times. The chain combines TRBV4-3 with TRBJ2-7, with D perhaps TRBD1 or TRBD2 (6 bases each). The V end was cut by 8 bases, the J end by 2 bases, with 22 bases between. The length of the CDR3 is 16 residues. Germline-derived CDR1 and CDR2 are LGHNA and YSLEER. CDR3 residues: CASDPNEGGIAYEQYF. The CDR3 bases are TGCGCCAGCGACCCAAATGAAGGGGGGATCGCCTACGAGCAGTACTTC.

The chain has TRBV6-5 and TRBJ1-3; D unresolved. Germline V gene sequence: CDR1 MNHEY, CDR2 SVGAGI. Trimming cost V 4 bases and J 0 bases, with 7 bases left between them. The CDR3 is made up of 14 amino acids. The CDR3: CASSLGLSGNTIYF. CDR3 DNA sequence: TGTGCCAGCAGTTTAGGTCTCTCTGGAAACACCATATATTTT.

This clonotype has only a few counts. The gene calls are TRBV30 and TRBJ2-7; a weak D match, TRBD1 (6 bases). The V gene lost 4 bases and the J gene lost 5 bases, with 12 bases spanning the gap. Germline assignment: CDR1 GTSNPN and CDR2 SVGIG (reference sequence). This CDR3 is built from 12 residues. This CDR3 is CAWTQGSHEQYF. The DNA for the CDR3 is TGTGCCTGGACTCAGGGGAGTCACGAGCAGTACTTC.

This chain joins TRBV24-1 and TRBJ2-7, with TRBD2 matching 7 bases. CDR1 is KGHDR and CDR2 is SFDVKD in the germline V gene. The V gene end was trimmed by 7 bases and the J gene end by 2 bases; junction bases not matched to a gene: 10. This CDR3 contains 15 residues. CDR3 in DNA: TGTGCCACCAGCGTTAAGACTAGCAGACCCTACGAGCAGTACTTC. It yields the protein CATSVKTSRPYEQYF.

Only a few counts were recorded for this clonotype. The chain carries TRBV7-3 and TRBJ2-3, with 10 bases fitting TRBD2. CDR3 length: 15 amino acids. V gave up 5 bases and J gave up 7 bases; unmatched junction bases: 9. Germline CDR1 is SGHTA and CDR2 is FQGTGA. The CDR3 reads CASSPQAGGRNTQYF. The CDR3 DNA is TGTGCCAGCAGCCCGCAAGCGGGAGGGCGAAATACGCAGTATTTT. Looking up the rest from reference TRBV7-3 and TRBJ2-3 gives the full variable domain: GAGVSQTPSNKVTEKGKYVELRCDPISGHTALYWYRQSLGQGPEFLIYFQGTGAADDSGLPNDRFFAVRPEGSVSTLKIQRTERGDSAVYLCASSPQAGGRNTQYFGPGTRLTVL.